Listed below are T cell receptor beta chains from one sample, sequenced in a study of early T cells in non-severe SARS-CoV-2 infection. TCRdb reprocessed the 5' RACE reads via MiXCR and lists one record per CDR3 protein. The table has 51,000 or so distinct CDR3 sequences, approximately 9.9% seen once; the top ten hold under 15%. Input material: whole blood. These TCRs come from an adult who was a healthcare worker with PCR-confirmed SARS-CoV-2 infection or an uninfected control (not recorded which). The conserved cysteine and the conserved F or W are not part of the CDR3 here. The order of the fields is V gene, clone size, J gene, CDR3 protein. For some rows the clone size is stated as once, few or many, or as a class when expanded; others skip it.

TRBV12-3/TRBV12-4,.,TRBJ2-1,ASQNIRNEQF
TRBV9,many,TRBJ1-1,ASSPGAKNTEAF
TRBV6-6,many,TRBJ1-1,ASTPFGLKGTEAF
TRBV24-1,many,TRBJ2-6,ATDPGTGVGSGANVLT
TRBV28,.,TRBJ2-1,ASRDPLGANEQF
TRBV7-9,few,TRBJ2-7,ASSPDPGTSGGTYEQY
TRBV28,.,TRBJ1-1,ASRESKGTGYHTEAF
TRBV20-1,few,TRBJ1-2,SASSPAGTRERYT
TRBV12-3/TRBV12-4,many,TRBJ1-2,ASSLGTGKHYGYT
TRBV18,many,TRBJ1-3,ASSPVGQVGSSGNTIY
TRBV21-1,many,TRBJ2-3,ASSKGHPGKSSTDTQY
TRBV7-8,many,TRBJ2-3,ASSRGWSADTQY
TRBV4-3,many,TRBJ1-4,ASSQGQRREKLF
TRBV20-1,.,TRBJ2-1,SARRGQGASNEQF
TRBV9,many,TRBJ2-3,ASSDRVSHTDTQY
TRBV27,many,TRBJ2-7,ASSPSGGPAYEQY
TRBV10-3,many,TRBJ2-5,AISVSEAQETQY
TRBV12-3/TRBV12-4,.,TRBJ1-5,ASSLDVQQPQH
TRBV4-2,many,TRBJ1-2,ASRPTPGDFGYGYT
TRBV5-1,.,TRBJ2-1,ASSPGLAGDNEQF
TRBV4-2,many,TRBJ2-7,ASSQASSSGTLYEQY
TRBV30,.,TRBJ1-1,AWSRNRETEAF
TRBV13,.,TRBJ2-7,ASSSGIHEQY
TRBV7-2,many,TRBJ2-3,ASSYLDTQY
TRBV7-2,few,TRBJ2-3,ASSLIPAGGPTDTQY
TRBV5-5,many,TRBJ1-5,ASSLGAGNQPQH
TRBV11-2,many,TRBJ1-4,ASSPVGQGEKLF
TRBV20-1,many,TRBJ2-5,SAPSRGGMRPETQY
TRBV6-6,many,TRBJ2-1,ASSYSLTSGENNEQF
TRBV18,.,TRBJ1-4,ASSPKADPNEKLF
TRBV20-1,many,TRBJ2-7,SARTGGTYEQY
TRBV6-2/TRBV6-3,many,TRBJ2-1,ASSYSSRGNEQF
TRBV29-1,.,TRBJ2-5,SVETAVEETQY
TRBV5-6,.,TRBJ2-5,ASSLTVQETQY
TRBV16,many,TRBJ2-2,ASSQFTGTGELF
TRBV2,.,TRBJ2-7,ASTARRGADEQY
TRBV6-5,.,TRBJ1-1,ASSYATGGWTEAF
TRBV4-2,many,TRBJ1-1,ASSQDPRGLSEAF
TRBV30,few,TRBJ2-2,ACPMFSTGELF
TRBV12-3/TRBV12-4,many,TRBJ2-6,ASSLLGSGANVLT
TRBV4-3,few,TRBJ2-1,ASSQDGGNEQF
TRBV11-2,.,TRBJ2-1,ASSSTWPDNEQF
TRBV5-4,few,TRBJ2-7,ASSYPGLAGVL
TRBV20-1,few,TRBJ2-5,SASGGRQETQY
TRBV5-4,.,TRBJ2-5,ASSFGREETQY
TRBV12-3/TRBV12-4,.,TRBJ1-3,ASSFSATSGNTIY
TRBV11-2,many,TRBJ1-5,ASSLGNQPQH
TRBV4-2,many,TRBJ2-7,ASSQVGRSGWSNEQY
TRBV5-1,many,TRBJ1-1,ASSIGQGMNTEAF
TRBV25-1,.,TRBJ2-7,ASSTTSGGVLKYEQY